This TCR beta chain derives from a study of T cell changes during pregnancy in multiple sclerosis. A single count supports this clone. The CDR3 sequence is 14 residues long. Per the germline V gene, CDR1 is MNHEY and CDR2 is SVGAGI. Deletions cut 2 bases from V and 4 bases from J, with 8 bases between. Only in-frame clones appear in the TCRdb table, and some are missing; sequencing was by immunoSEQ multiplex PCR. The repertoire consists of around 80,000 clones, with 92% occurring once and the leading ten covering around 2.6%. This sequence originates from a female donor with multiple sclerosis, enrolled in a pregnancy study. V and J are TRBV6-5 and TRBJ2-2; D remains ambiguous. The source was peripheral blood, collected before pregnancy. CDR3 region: CASSYGQITGELFF. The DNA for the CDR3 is TGTGCCAGCAGTTACGGGCAAATCACCGGGGAGCTGTTTTTT.